This T cell receptor (beta chain) was found in a study of cytomegalovirus exposure and HLA in healthy donors. PCR primers comprised 60 Vbeta and 13 Jbeta primers. The table came from immunoSEQ multiplex PCR; TCRdb's copy has only in-frame clones and leaves some out. The sample includes approximately 150,000 clones. CDR3 length: 15 amino acids. V dropped 0 bases and J dropped 2 bases, with 9 bases sitting between them. CDR1 is LGHNA, CDR2 YNFKEQ, per germline. This TCR came from a woman aged 18-35 years in good health and CMV-seronegative. J is TRBJ2-3 and V is TRBV4-2, with D uncertain. The sequenced material came from PBMCs. The CDR3 loop is CASSQEVVVTDTQYF. The CDR3 nucleotides are TGTGCCAGCAGCCAAGAGGTCGTAGTCACAGATACGCAGTATTTT.